These T cell receptor beta chains were read from a single sample in a study of blood T cell repertoires in COVID-19. TCRdb's copy holds only in-frame clones and misses some; the assay was immunoSEQ multiplex PCR. Of roughly 230,000 clones listed, 80% to 85% are singletons. The sample consisted of peripheral blood. The receptor set was obtained from a man aged 50-60 years with active or convalescent COVID-19. Both conserved end residues are part of each CDR3. D genes are given only for firm matches. The size field is filled for only some rows; it gives once, few, many or a size class.

J | size | V | D | CDR3 | DNA
TRBJ1-4 | - | TRBV7-9 | - | CASSPDTGEKLFF | TGTGCCAGCAGCCCGGACACAGGAGAAAAACTGTTTTTT
TRBJ2-3 | - | TRBV2 | - | CASVRRVWGTDTQYF | TGTGCCAGCGTTCGGCGGGTATGGGGCACAGATACGCAGTATTTT
TRBJ1-4 | once | TRBV3-1/TRBV3-2 | - | CASSRSGATNEKLFF | TGTGCCAGCAGCCGGTCAGGGGCAACTAATGAAAAACTGTTTTTT
TRBJ1-2 | - | TRBV25-1 | - | CASSESGGRWYGYTF | TGTGCCAGCAGTGAAAGCGGGGGACGTTGGTATGGCTACACCTTC
TRBJ2-5 | - | TRBV5-6 | - | CASSLAGETQYF | TGTGCCAGCAGCTTGGCGGGAGAGACCCAGTACTTC
TRBJ2-2 | - | TRBV12-3/TRBV12-4 | - | CASSLRNTGELFF | TGTGCCAGCAGTTTGAGGAACACCGGGGAGCTGTTTTTT
TRBJ1-2 | - | TRBV3-1/TRBV3-2 | - | CASSQGGSYGYTF | TGTGCCAGCAGCCAAGGTGGCAGCTATGGCTACACCTTC
TRBJ1-1 | - | TRBV7-3 | - | CASSLTGGQNTEAFF | TGTGCCAGCAGCTTAACTGGGGGACAGAACACTGAAGCTTTCTTT
TRBJ1-2 | - | TRBV12-5 | - | CASGLDGYGYTF | TGTGCTAGTGGTTTGGACGGCTATGGCTACACCTTC
TRBJ2-1 | - | TRBV5-4 | TRBD1 | CASSSPDRGPYNEQFF | TGTGCCAGCAGCTCCCCGGACAGGGGGCCCTACAATGAGCAGTTCTTC
TRBJ2-5 | once | TRBV7-6 | TRBD1 | CASSPSTRGQTAWETQYF | TGTGCCAGCAGCCCCTCGACGAGGGGACAGACGGCTTGGGAGACCCAGTACTTC
TRBJ1-3 | - | TRBV5-5 | TRBD1 | CASSLWATGIDSGNTIYF | TGTGCCAGCAGCTTGTGGGCGACAGGGATTGACTCTGGAAACACCATATATTTT
TRBJ2-2 | once | TRBV11-2 | TRBD2 | CASSSRTSGGTGNTGELFF | TGTGCCAGCAGCTCCCGGACTAGCGGGGGGACTGGGAACACCGGGGAGCTGTTTTTT
TRBJ1-2 | - | TRBV6-1 | TRBD1 | CASSESWTGGGYTF | TGTGCCAGCAGTGAATCCTGGACAGGGGGTGGCTACACCTTC
TRBJ1-1 | - | TRBV6-5 | - | CASRKSGEVAEAFF | TGTGCCAGCAGAAAATCCGGAGAGGTCGCTGAAGCTTTCTTT
TRBJ1-3 | - | TRBV29-1 | - | CSVVRDNRHSGNTIYF | TGCAGCGTTGTCCGGGACAACCGGCATTCTGGAAACACCATATATTTT
TRBJ1-3 | - | TRBV18 | - | CASSPPSSSGNTIYF | TGTGCCAGCTCACCACCGTCCAGCTCTGGAAACACCATATATTTT
TRBJ1-1 | - | TRBV6-2/TRBV6-3 | - | CASSDLSGKSEAFF | TGTGCCAGCAGCGACTTAAGCGGGAAATCCGAAGCTTTCTTT
TRBJ1-1 | - | TRBV7-3 | - | CASSLWAGENTEAFF | TGTGCCAGCAGCTTATGGGCAGGGGAGAACACTGAAGCTTTCTTT
TRBJ1-1 | - | TRBV6-5 | - | CASSYSRVNTEAFF | TGTGCCAGCAGTTACTCGAGGGTGAACACTGAAGCTTTCTTT
TRBJ2-7 | - | TRBV30 | - | CAWSPDPRGGYEQYF | TGTGCCTGGAGTCCGGACCCCCGAGGGGGCTACGAGCAGTACTTC
TRBJ2-1 | - | TRBV5-1 | - | CASSLTGSVAESYNEQFF | TGCGCCAGCAGCTTAACAGGCTCCGTAGCGGAATCTTACAATGAGCAGTTCTTC
TRBJ1-6 | - | TRBV9 | TRBD1 | CASSDRTGFQGVDFYNSPLHF | TGTGCCAGCAGCGATCGGACAGGGTTTCAAGGGGTCGATTTCTATAATTCACCCCTCCACTTT
TRBJ1-2 | - | TRBV15 | TRBD1 | CATSRAGQGAGGYTF | TGTGCCACCAGCAGAGCGGGACAGGGGGCGGGTGGCTACACCTTC